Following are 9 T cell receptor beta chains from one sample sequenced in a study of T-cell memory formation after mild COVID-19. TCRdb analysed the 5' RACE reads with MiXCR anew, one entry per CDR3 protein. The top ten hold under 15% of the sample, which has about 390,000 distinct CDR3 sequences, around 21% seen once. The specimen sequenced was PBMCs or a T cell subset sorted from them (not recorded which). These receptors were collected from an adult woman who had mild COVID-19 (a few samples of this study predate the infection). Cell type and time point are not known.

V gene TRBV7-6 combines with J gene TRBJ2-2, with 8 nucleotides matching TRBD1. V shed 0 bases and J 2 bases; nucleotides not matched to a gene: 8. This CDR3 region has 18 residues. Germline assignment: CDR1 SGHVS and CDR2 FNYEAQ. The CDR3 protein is CASSLAISGQGNTGELFF. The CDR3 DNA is TGTGCCAGCAGCTTAGCGATTTCAGGACAGGGTAACACCGGGGAGCTGTTTTTT.

CDR3 bases: TGTGCCAGCAGCCTGGGGACTAGCAGAGGCAATGAGCAGTTCTTC. Amino acids: CASSLGTSRGNEQFF. This chain joins TRBV3-1 and TRBJ2-1; 9 nucleotides line up with TRBD2. The germline V gene has CDR1 LGHDT and CDR2 YNNKEL (reference sequence). The trim removed 4 bases at V and 6 bases at J, leaving 7 bases unmatched. The CDR3 length is 15 residues.

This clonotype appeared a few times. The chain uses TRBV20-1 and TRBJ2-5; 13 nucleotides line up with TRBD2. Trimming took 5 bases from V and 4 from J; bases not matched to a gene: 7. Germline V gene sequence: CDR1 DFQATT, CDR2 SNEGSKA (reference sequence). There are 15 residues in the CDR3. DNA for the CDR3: TGCAGTGCTCCCCGGACTAGCGGGAGTGGAGAGACCCAGTACTTC. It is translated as CSAPRTSGSGETQYF.

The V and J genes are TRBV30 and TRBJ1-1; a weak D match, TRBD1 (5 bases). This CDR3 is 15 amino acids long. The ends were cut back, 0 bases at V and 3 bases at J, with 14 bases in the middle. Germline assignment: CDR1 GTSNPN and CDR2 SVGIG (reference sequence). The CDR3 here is CAWSVQGLGDTEAFF. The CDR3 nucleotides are TGTGCCTGGAGTGTACAAGGCTTAGGGGACACTGAAGCTTTCTTT.

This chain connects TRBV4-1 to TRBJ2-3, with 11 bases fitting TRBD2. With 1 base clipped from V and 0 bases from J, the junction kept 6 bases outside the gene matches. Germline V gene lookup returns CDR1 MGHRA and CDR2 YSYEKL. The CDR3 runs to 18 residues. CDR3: CASSQAMGLAASTDTQYF. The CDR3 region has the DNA TGCGCCAGCAGCCAAGCTATGGGACTAGCGGCTAGCACAGATACGCAGTATTTT.

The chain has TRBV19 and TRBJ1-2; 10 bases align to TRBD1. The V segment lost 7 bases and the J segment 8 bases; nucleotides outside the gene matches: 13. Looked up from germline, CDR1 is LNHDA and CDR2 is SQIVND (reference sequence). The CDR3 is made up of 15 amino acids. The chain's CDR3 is CASIHPGTGERGYTF. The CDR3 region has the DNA TGTGCCAGTATCCACCCCGGGACAGGGGAGAGGGGCTACACCTTC.

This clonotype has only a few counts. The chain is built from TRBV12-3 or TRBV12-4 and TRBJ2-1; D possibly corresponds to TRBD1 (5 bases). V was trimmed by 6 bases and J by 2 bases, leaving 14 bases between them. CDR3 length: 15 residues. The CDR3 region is CASRLDSTTYNEQFF. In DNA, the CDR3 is TGTGCCAGCAGACTCGACAGCACAACCTACAATGAGCAGTTCTTC.

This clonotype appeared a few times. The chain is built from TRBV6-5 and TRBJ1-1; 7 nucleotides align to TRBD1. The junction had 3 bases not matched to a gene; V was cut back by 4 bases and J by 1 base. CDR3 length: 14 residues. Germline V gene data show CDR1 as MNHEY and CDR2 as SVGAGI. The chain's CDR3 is CASSWDSQNTEAFF. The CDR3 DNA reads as TGTGCCAGCAGTTGGGACAGCCAGAACACTGAAGCTTTCTTT.

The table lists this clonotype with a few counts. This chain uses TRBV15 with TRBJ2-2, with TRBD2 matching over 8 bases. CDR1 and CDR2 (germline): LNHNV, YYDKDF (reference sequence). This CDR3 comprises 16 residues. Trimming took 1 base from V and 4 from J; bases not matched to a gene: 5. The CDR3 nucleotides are TGTGCCACCAGCAGAGTAACTAGCGGATTCACCGGGGAGCTGTTTTTT. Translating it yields CATSRVTSGFTGELFF.